This T cell receptor beta chain was obtained from a study of T cell responses to AZD1222 COVID-19 vaccine. Points from the study as a whole: Seropositive AZD1222 recipients at baseline numbered only six or seven. Targets within unmutated variant regions were reportedly found for nearly half of spike-specific TCRs.

Clones were read by immunoSEQ multiplex PCR, and TCRdb kept only the in-frame ones, dropping some. Of 140,000 to 150,000 clones in the sample, 85% to 95% are singletons; the top ten hold around 12%. The CDR3 has 13 amino acids. The germline gives CDR1 MDHEN, CDR2 SYDVKM. For this clone: Its antigen is not known. At one end the junction does not follow the germline gene, possibly because of a read error.

The chain links TRBV28 to TRBJ2-1, with D uncertain. The sequenced sample was peripheral blood, obtained after recovery from COVID-19. The sequence derives from an adult who had recovered from COVID-19. The CDR3 spells CASSFSDYNEQFF. The CDR3 region has the DNA TGCGCCAGCAGTTTTTCTGATTACAATGAGCAGTTCTTC.